This T cell receptor beta chain is from a study of T cell responses to AZD1222 COVID-19 vaccine. Points from the study as a whole: Regions 160-218 and 743-854 dominated among vaccine-associated CD4 TCRs spanning spike. White British people made up most donors, females outnumbered males, and clonal diversity was possibly underestimated.

Second-dose schedules of about 4 or about 12 weeks were combined. V was trimmed by 7 bases and J by 2 bases, leaving 14 bases between them. The CDR3 has 14 amino acids. Germline V gives CDR1 SGHAT, CDR2 FQNNGV. Of note for this clone: What it binds is unknown.

Measured with immunoSEQ multiplex PCR; TCRdb has only the in-frame clones, and not every one. The repertoire consists of about 110,000 clones, with 80% to 95% occurring once and the leading ten covering roughly 2.7%. The source of this sequence is an adult who received the AZD1222 COVID-19 vaccine. The specimen comprised peripheral blood, sampled 28 days after the second AZD1222 dose. The chain recombines TRBV11-2 with TRBJ1-1, with D perhaps matching TRBD1 (6 bases). The chain's CDR3 is CASTPGGANTEAFF. As DNA, the CDR3 is TGTGCCAGCACCCCCGGGGGGGCCAACACTGAAGCTTTCTTT.